Each of the 17 T cell receptor beta chains below was sequenced from the same sample in a study of blood T cells in healthy people across ages (dated by TCRdb to about 2015). Preparation of the library involved 5' RACE. These reads were obtained on an Illumina HiSeq 2500. A second PCR of about 7 to 12 cycles was run with a J-beta primer mix and a sample-barcoded 5' primer. TCRdb reworked the public reads: Q25 trimming with fastp, MiXCR clone assembly, productive beta chains retained. Records with the same CDR3 protein are collapsed into one entry carrying the most frequent genes and DNA. Here the sample has 650,000 to 800,000 distinct CDR3 sequences; about 51% occur a single time. Of the sample, about 13% falls within the top ten clones. The material sequenced was blood. The source of these receptors is a woman of 80 years or more in good health.

V gene TRBV20-1 combines with J gene TRBJ2-3; 9 bases map to TRBD1. CDR3 length equals 13 residues. Looked up from germline, CDR1 is DFQATT and CDR2 is SNEGSKA (reference sequence). V trimming: 6 bases; J trimming: 6 bases; junction bases outside the gene matches: 7. CDR3 protein: CSAETGGADTQYF. The DNA of the CDR3 is TGCAGTGCAGAAACAGGGGGCGCGGATACGCAGTATTTT.

The chain couples TRBV5-6 to TRBJ2-7; 8 positions match TRBD2. Per the germline V gene, CDR1 is SGHDT and CDR2 is YYEEEE. The CDR3 runs 15 residues. The J segment lost 2 bases and the V segment lost 4 bases, leaving 8 bases of the junction unmatched. For the CDR3, the DNA is TGTGCCAGCAGCCGAAACCAAGCGGGAGCCTACGAGCAGTACTTC. This encodes CASSRNQAGAYEQYF.

The V and J genes are TRBV20-1 and TRBJ2-4; tentatively, D is TRBD1 or TRBD2 (5 bases each). The CDR3 covers 12 residues. V lost 5 bases to trimming and J lost 0 bases, with 5 bases between them. The V gene's germline CDR1 is DFQATT and CDR2 SNEGSKA (reference sequence). The DNA for the CDR3 is TGCAGTGCTGGGGGAGCCAAAAACATTCAGTACTTC. Amino acids: CSAGGAKNIQYF.

A few counts support this clonotype. The chain carries TRBV6-5 and TRBJ2-7; D tentatively reads TRBD1 or TRBD2 (5 bases each). V lost 5 bases and J lost 7, with 18 bases in between. Germline CDR1 is MNHEY and CDR2 is SVGAGI. The CDR3 has 14 amino acids. The CDR3: CASSRTGRSEEQYF. In nucleotides, the CDR3 is TGTGCCAGCAGTCGCACGGGACGCTCTGAGGAGCAGTACTTC.

This clonotype occurred a few times. The chain has TRBV29-1 and TRBJ2-5, with TRBD2 as a possible D gene (5 bases). The CDR3 has 12 residues. From germline, CDR1 is SQVTM and CDR2 ANQGSEA. V lost 4 bases and J lost 1, with 7 bases in between. CDR3 coding DNA: TGCAGCGTTGTAGAGGGCCAAGAGACCCAGTACTTC. It translates to CSVVEGQETQYF.

This clonotype has only one observation. The chain links TRBV6-6 to TRBJ1-5; no reliable D call. The CDR3 has 12 amino acids. Germline CDR1 MNHNY, CDR2 SVGAGI (reference sequence). The ends were cut back, 7 bases at V and 5 bases at J, with 9 bases in the middle. The CDR3 reads CASNGGDQPQHF. CDR3 nucleotides: TGTGCCAGCAATGGCGGTGATCAGCCCCAGCATTTT.

At least ten counts were recorded for this clonotype. This chain connects TRBV7-9 to TRBJ1-1; the D is unclear. The CDR3 sequence is 13 residues long. With 2 bases removed from V and 1 base from J, the gap between germline ends came to 5 bases. Germline V CDR1 and CDR2: SEHNR, FQNEAQ (reference sequence). CDR3 nucleotide sequence: TGTGCCAGCAGCTTATTCGAGAACACTGAAGCTTTCTTT. As protein: CASSLFENTEAFF.

To note about this clonotype: A read error is possible here, since a much larger clone lies one base away. V usage is TRBV29-1 and J usage is TRBJ2-3; D remains ambiguous. Trimming removed 7 bases from V and 4 bases from J, with 15 bases in between. Germline V lookup: CDR1 SQVTM, CDR2 ANQGSEA. The CDR3 extends over 13 amino acids. The CDR3 coding sequence is TGCAGCGCTTCAGAGAGGTGGGCAGATACGCAGTATTTT. It is translated as CSASERWADTQYF.

The chain links TRBV27 to TRBJ2-3; the D call may be TRBD1 or TRBD2 (5 bases each). The CDR3 spans 14 residues. V lost 7 bases and J 0 bases, leaving 11 bases between the germline ends. Germline CDR1 and CDR2: MNHEY and SMNVEV (reference sequence). CDR3 nucleotide sequence: TGTGCCAGCAAGGAGTGGGGGAGCACAGATACGCAGTATTTT. It encodes CASKEWGSTDTQYF.

This clonotype appeared once. The J gene is TRBJ2-5, the V gene TRBV20-1; D is ambiguous. Trimming cost V 3 bases and J 1 base, with 6 bases left between them. Germline-derived CDR1 and CDR2 are DFQATT and SNEGSKA (reference sequence). This CDR3 has 12 amino acids. The CDR3 nucleotides are TGCAGTGCTAGGCTCATCCAAGAGACCCAGTACTTC. Translation gives CSARLIQETQYF.

V and J are TRBV20-1 and TRBJ2-5, with D possibly being TRBD1 (6 bases). Germline CDR1 reads DFQATT; CDR2 reads SNEGSKA (reference sequence). The ends were cut back, 6 bases at V and 0 bases at J, with 11 bases in the middle. This CDR3 has 13 residues. The CDR3 bases are TGCAGTGCCGTCGGACAGAACCAAGAGACCCAGTACTTC. Translated: CSAVGQNQETQYF.

The chain combines TRBV5-6 with TRBJ1-2; 7 bases agree with TRBD1. After removal of 5 bases from V and 2 bases from J, the junction contained 15 bases not matched to a gene. CDR1 is SGHDT, CDR2 YYEEEE, per germline. The length of the CDR3 is 17 residues. CDR3 residues: CASRLRQGYTPNYGYTF. For the CDR3, the DNA is TGTGCCAGCAGACTAAGACAGGGATATACTCCCAACTATGGCTACACCTTC.

V usage is TRBV2 and J usage is TRBJ2-7; D is perhaps TRBD2 (5 bases). From germline, CDR1 is SNHLY and CDR2 FYNNEI. The V end lost 3 bases, the J end lost 0 bases, and 12 bases lay between the germline ends. This CDR3 is built from 15 residues. The chain's CDR3 is CASSEARGSSYEQYF. The CDR3 DNA sequence: TGTGCCAGCAGTGAGGCACGTGGGAGCTCCTACGAGCAGTACTTC. Full variable domain (rest looked up from reference TRBV2 and TRBJ2-7): EPEVTQTPSHQVTQMGQEVILRCVPISNHLYFYWYRQILGQKVEFLVSFYNNEISEKSEIFDDQFSVERPDGSNFTLKIRSTKLEDSAMYFCASSEARGSSYEQYFGPGTRLTVT.

V and J are TRBV7-2 and TRBJ2-1; D not certain. The CDR3 runs 12 residues. Germline V gives CDR1 SGHTA, CDR2 FQGNSA. The V end lost 5 bases, the J end lost 12 bases, and 14 bases lay between the germline ends. CDR3 region: CASSPTLGWQFF. The DNA of the CDR3 is TGTGCCAGCAGCCCGACGTTAGGGTGGCAGTTCTTC.

In its sample, this clonotype was seen a few times. A read error may be the cause here, since a much bigger clone is one base away. The chain carries TRBV5-1 and TRBJ2-5; 12 bases match TRBD2. J was trimmed by 11 bases and V by 0 bases; bases with no gene match: 20. The germline V gene encodes CDR1 SGHRS and CDR2 YFSETQ. This CDR3 comprises 19 residues. The CDR3 DNA is TGCGCCAGCAGCTTGGCTGGCGGACTAGCGGGAACAGCCTACAATGAGCAGTACTTC. It translates to CASSLAGGLAGTAYNEQYF.

This clonotype has a single count. V is TRBV6-5 and J is TRBJ2-2; D perhaps matches TRBD1 (5 bases). The germline V gene encodes CDR1 MNHEY and CDR2 SVGAGI. This CDR3 region has 14 residues. V lost 0 bases and J lost 6, with 8 bases in between. The CDR3 sequence: CASSYSRVSGELFF. CDR3 bases: TGTGCCAGCAGTTACTCCAGGGTCTCCGGGGAGCTGTTTTTT.

Only a few counts were recorded for this clonotype. The J gene is TRBJ1-2, the V gene TRBV5-1, with TRBD1 as a possible D gene (6 bases). V was pared by 0 bases and J by 2 bases, with 14 bases between. Germline loops: CDR1 SGHRS, CDR2 YFSETQ. CDR3 length equals 16 residues. CDR3 nucleotides: TGCGCCAGCAGCTTGGGGGCGCAGGGGACCAACTATGGCTACACCTTC. Residues: CASSLGAQGTNYGYTF.